Shown below are 17 T cell receptor beta chains from a single sample sequenced in a study of metastatic and nonmetastatic thyroid tumors. Ahead of thyroid surgery, no patient had received treatment of any kind. TCRdb re-called the PCR reads via MiXCR. The sample holds tens of thousands of clones, roughly 18% seen once. The sequenced sample consisted of blood. The receptors shown here come from a female donor with papillary thyroid cancer or a benign thyroid nodule (not recorded which). Some clones in this sample may be carry-over from other donors' samples.

This clone was found many times. This chain joins TRBV29-1 and TRBJ1-1; D call uncertain. Trimming took off 4 bases at V and 0 bases at J, with 9 bases between the two ends. Germline-derived CDR1 and CDR2 are SQVTM and ANQGSEA. The CDR3 consists of 13 residues. The CDR3 DNA is TGCAGCGTTGTGTATGTAATGAACACTGAAGCTTTCTTT. Residues: CSVVYVMNTEAFF.

This clone was seen a handful of times. The V and J genes are TRBV27 and TRBJ2-7; 7 positions agree with TRBD1. Trimming cost V 8 bases and J 3 bases; bases outside gene matches: 10. Looked up from germline, CDR1 is MNHEY and CDR2 is SMNVEV (reference sequence). This CDR3 spans 14 amino acids. CDR3 residues: CASSSGTENYEQYF. In nucleotides, the CDR3 is TGTGCCAGCTCCTCCGGGACAGAAAACTACGAGCAGTACTTC.

This clone was seen a handful of times. V and J are TRBV28 and TRBJ2-7; the D gene is possibly TRBD2 (7 bases). This CDR3 has 15 residues. Germline CDR1 reads MDHEN; CDR2 reads SYDVKM. V was shortened by 3 bases and J by 8 bases, with 20 bases between the two germline ends. CDR3 sequence reads: CASSFPTGGRQKQYF. In nucleotides, the CDR3 is TGTGCCAGCAGTTTTCCGACCGGGGGGCGACAAAAGCAGTACTTC.

The table lists this clone with many counts. The chain recombines TRBV5-1 with TRBJ2-7; the D gene is possibly TRBD1 (5 bases). This CDR3 has 14 residues. Trimming took 0 bases from V and 4 from J, leaving 11 bases between them. The V gene's germline CDR1 is SGHRS and CDR2 YFSETQ. CDR3 amino acids: CASSLDQGWYEQYF. The CDR3, as DNA: TGCGCCAGCAGCTTGGATCAGGGTTGGTACGAGCAGTACTTC.

This clone was detected many times. This rearrangement joins TRBV28 to TRBJ2-7; D not certain. There are 11 residues in the CDR3. V lost 4 bases and J lost 3, with 4 bases in between. The germline V gene has CDR1 MDHEN and CDR2 SYDVKM. CDR3 residues: CASSSLYEQYF. Written as DNA, the CDR3 is TGTGCCAGCAGTTCTCTCTACGAGCAGTACTTC.

At least ten counts were recorded for this clone. The V call is TRBV7-8, the J call TRBJ1-1; D is uncertain. Germline V gene data show CDR1 as SGHVS and CDR2 as FQNEAQ. This CDR3 has 16 residues. Deletions cut 1 base from V and 1 base from J, with 13 bases between. CDR3 nucleotides: TGTGCCAGCAGCTTAGTAAGAATCCGGGGGAACACTGAAGCTTTCTTT. Its protein product is CASSLVRIRGNTEAFF.

This clone was counted only a few times. This chain links TRBV27 with TRBJ2-2, with D uncertain. Between the trimmed V and J ends, which lost 2 bases and 7 bases, there was a span of 17 bases. The CDR3 spans 16 residues. CDR1 is MNHEY, CDR2 SMNVEV, per germline (reference sequence). The CDR3 nucleotides read TGTGCCAGCAGTTTAAACCAAAACCTACGAGGCGGGGAGCTGTTTTTT. Its protein product is CASSLNQNLRGGELFF.

In its sample, this clone was seen a few times. V is TRBV10-1 and J is TRBJ2-3, with 10 bases identical to TRBD1. CDR3 size: 16 residues. From germline, CDR1 is WNHNN and CDR2 SYGVQD (reference sequence). J gave up 3 bases and V 7 bases, and 10 bases lay outside the gene matches. The CDR3 DNA follows: TGCGCCAGCACTGTCTGGACAGGGGGTAGGACAGATACGCAGTATTTT. The encoded protein is CASTVWTGGRTDTQYF.

This clone has at least ten counts. V gene TRBV20-1 combines with J gene TRBJ2-1; D call uncertain. CDR3 size: 14 residues. CDR1 DFQATT and CDR2 SNEGSKA come from the germline V gene (reference sequence). Trimming took 5 bases from V and 0 from J, leaving 11 bases between them. CDR3 coding DNA: TGCAGTGCTTCGAGATCGGGCTCCTACAATGAGCAGTTCTTC. Translation gives CSASRSGSYNEQFF.

This clone appeared many times. V usage is TRBV18 and J usage is TRBJ2-7; D ambiguous. With 2 bases removed from V and 3 bases from J, the gap between germline ends came to 8 bases. This CDR3 is 13 amino acids long. CDR1 is KGHSH and CDR2 is LQKENI in the germline V gene. The CDR3 DNA is TGTGCCAGCTCACCAGACACTCACTACGAGCAGTACTTC. Amino acid sequence: CASSPDTHYEQYF.

This clone is categorized as medium-sized (0.01 to 0.1%). The V and J genes are TRBV3-1 and TRBJ2-7, with 10 nucleotides matching TRBD1. CDR1 and CDR2 from the germline V gene are LGHDT and YNNKEL (reference sequence). J lost 4 bases, V lost 4 bases, and 7 bases had no gene match. The CDR3 is 15 residues long. CDR3 DNA sequence: TGTGCCAGCAGCCCTCGACAGGGGGCCATTTACGAGCAGTACTTC. As protein: CASSPRQGAIYEQYF.

This clone occurred many times. V and J are TRBV12-3 or TRBV12-4 and TRBJ2-5, with TRBD1 matching 7 bases. This CDR3 is built from 14 residues. V was pared by 5 bases and J by 2 bases, with 5 bases of the junction left unmatched. CDR3 sequence: CASSPWGQQETQYF. In DNA, the CDR3 is TGTGCCAGCAGTCCATGGGGACAGCAAGAGACCCAGTACTTC.

This clone showed up just a few times. This chain links TRBV19 with TRBJ2-7; D perhaps matches TRBD1 (6 bases). From germline, CDR1 is LNHDA and CDR2 SQIVND (reference sequence). CDR3 length: 14 amino acids. V was shortened by 6 bases and J by 0 bases, with 12 bases between the two germline ends. CDR3 DNA: TGTGCCAGTAGCCGACAGGCCGGCTCCTACGAGCAGTACTTC. Translating gives CASSRQAGSYEQYF.

This sequence joins TRBV30 and TRBJ2-7, with 8 positions matching TRBD2. CDR1 and CDR2 (germline): GTSNPN, SVGIG (reference sequence). After removal of 4 bases from V and 5 bases from J, the junction contained 10 bases not matched to a gene. CDR3 size: 14 residues. CDR3 DNA: TGTGCCTGGAAGGGTCGGGAGGGCCTCCACGAGCAGTACTTC. Protein sequence: CAWKGREGLHEQYF.

J is TRBJ1-6 and V is TRBV19, with 7 bases aligning to TRBD1. V shed 10 bases and J 6 bases; nucleotides not matched to a gene: 6. From germline, CDR1 is LNHDA and CDR2 SQIVND (reference sequence). This CDR3 comprises 13 residues. Here the CDR3 reads CATRGQINSPLHF. The DNA of the CDR3 is TGTGCCACTAGGGGACAGATTAATTCACCCCTCCACTTT.

This clone was found many times. The CDR3 sequence is CASSLTRLAGVETQYF. In DNA, the CDR3 is TGTGCCAGCAGCTTAACCCGACTAGCGGGAGTAGAGACCCAGTACTTC. The chain combines TRBV11-3 with TRBJ2-5; 12 bases match TRBD2. Per germline, CDR1 SGHNT and CDR2 YENEEA. V trimming: 2 bases; J trimming: 4 bases; junction bases outside the gene matches: 5. The CDR3 consists of 16 residues.

The gene calls are TRBV5-1 and TRBJ2-7; D is ambiguous. The CDR3 is 13 residues long. Germline CDR1 SGHRS, CDR2 YFSETQ. Trimming took 1 base from V and 1 from J, leaving 6 bases between them. CDR3 sequence reads: CASSLRVSYEQYF. As DNA, the CDR3 is TGCGCCAGCAGCTTGAGGGTTTCCTACGAGCAGTACTTC.